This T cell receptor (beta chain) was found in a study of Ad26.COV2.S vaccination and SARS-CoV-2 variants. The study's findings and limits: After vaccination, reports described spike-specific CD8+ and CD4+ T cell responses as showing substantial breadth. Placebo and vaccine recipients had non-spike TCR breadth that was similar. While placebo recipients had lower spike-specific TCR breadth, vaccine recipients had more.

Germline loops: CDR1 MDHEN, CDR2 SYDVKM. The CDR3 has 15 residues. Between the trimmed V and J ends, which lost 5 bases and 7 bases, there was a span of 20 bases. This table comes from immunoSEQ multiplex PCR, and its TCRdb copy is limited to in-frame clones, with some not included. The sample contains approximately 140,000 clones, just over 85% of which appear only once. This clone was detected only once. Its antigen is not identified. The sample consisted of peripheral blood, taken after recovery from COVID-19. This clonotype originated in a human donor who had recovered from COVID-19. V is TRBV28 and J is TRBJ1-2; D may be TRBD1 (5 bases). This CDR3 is CASSTGTVRRGGYTF. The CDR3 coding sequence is TGTGCCAGCAGTACTGGGACGGTCCGTAGGGGTGGCTACACCTTC.